Sequencing of this T cell receptor beta chain was carried out in a study of T-cell reconstitution after alpha-beta-depleted transplantation in children. Germline V CDR1 and CDR2: SGHVS, FQNEAQ. This CDR3 is built from 18 residues. V lost 5 bases and J lost 3; bases outside the gene matches: 19. The authors prepared the TCRbeta library with unique molecular identifiers. TCRdb used MiXCR to reprocess the PCR reads, holding one entry per CDR3 protein. This sample carries approximately 630,000 distinct CDR3 sequences, about 12% of them seen once, and the ten largest clones take around 0.79%. The gene calls are TRBV7-8 and TRBJ2-7; TRBD1 matches at 7 bases. The receptor's source is a girl aged 2-10 years with congenital amegakaryocytic thrombocytopenia, due to receive a stem cell transplant. The input for sequencing was PBMCs, taken before TCRalphabeta/CD19-depleted stem cell transplant. DNA for the CDR3: TGTGCCAGCAGCGGCGACAGGGCCGTAAATGCCCTCAACTACGAGCAGTACTTC. Protein product: CASSGDRAVNALNYEQYF.